This T cell receptor beta chain was obtained from a study of vaccination effects on CD4 cells after COVID-19. For the study at large: Post-vaccine sample collection fell at a median of 72 days after the second dose.

The trim removed 3 bases at V and 8 bases at J, leaving 9 bases unmatched. CDR1 and CDR2 (germline): MGHRA, YSYEKL. The CDR3 spans 15 residues. A remark on this clone: Its cognate antigen is unknown.

Broader study findings: Missing from the study were early post-infection timepoints, and its convalescent patients were few.

Measured with immunoSEQ multiplex PCR; TCRdb has only the in-frame clones, and not every one. Here the sample spans 20,000 or so clones, 60% to 80% being singletons. Antigen-specific CD4+ T cell clonotypes were called by their expansion after viral peptide-pool culture in ViraFEST. When around nine days of culture had elapsed, CD4+ T cells were isolated. Participants were vaccinated with two doses of either the BNT162b2 or mRNA-1273 vaccine. Nobody among the vaccine recipients had prior SARS-CoV-2 infection (nucleocapsid antibodies were negative). Two million PBMC were placed in each well, which was supplemented with approximately 9.7 IU/ml IL-2 and approximately 9.2 ug/ml peptides.

The sample in question was CD4+ T cells from PBMCs cultured with HCoV-229E spike peptides, obtained after COVID-19 vaccination. The clonotype was recovered from a human donor who received a COVID-19 vaccine. The chain is built from TRBV4-1 and TRBJ1-4; 7 positions agree with TRBD1. In nucleotides, the CDR3 is TGCGCCAGCAGCCAGGAGACAGGGAGGGACGAAAAACTGTTTTTT. Translated: CASSQETGRDEKLFF.